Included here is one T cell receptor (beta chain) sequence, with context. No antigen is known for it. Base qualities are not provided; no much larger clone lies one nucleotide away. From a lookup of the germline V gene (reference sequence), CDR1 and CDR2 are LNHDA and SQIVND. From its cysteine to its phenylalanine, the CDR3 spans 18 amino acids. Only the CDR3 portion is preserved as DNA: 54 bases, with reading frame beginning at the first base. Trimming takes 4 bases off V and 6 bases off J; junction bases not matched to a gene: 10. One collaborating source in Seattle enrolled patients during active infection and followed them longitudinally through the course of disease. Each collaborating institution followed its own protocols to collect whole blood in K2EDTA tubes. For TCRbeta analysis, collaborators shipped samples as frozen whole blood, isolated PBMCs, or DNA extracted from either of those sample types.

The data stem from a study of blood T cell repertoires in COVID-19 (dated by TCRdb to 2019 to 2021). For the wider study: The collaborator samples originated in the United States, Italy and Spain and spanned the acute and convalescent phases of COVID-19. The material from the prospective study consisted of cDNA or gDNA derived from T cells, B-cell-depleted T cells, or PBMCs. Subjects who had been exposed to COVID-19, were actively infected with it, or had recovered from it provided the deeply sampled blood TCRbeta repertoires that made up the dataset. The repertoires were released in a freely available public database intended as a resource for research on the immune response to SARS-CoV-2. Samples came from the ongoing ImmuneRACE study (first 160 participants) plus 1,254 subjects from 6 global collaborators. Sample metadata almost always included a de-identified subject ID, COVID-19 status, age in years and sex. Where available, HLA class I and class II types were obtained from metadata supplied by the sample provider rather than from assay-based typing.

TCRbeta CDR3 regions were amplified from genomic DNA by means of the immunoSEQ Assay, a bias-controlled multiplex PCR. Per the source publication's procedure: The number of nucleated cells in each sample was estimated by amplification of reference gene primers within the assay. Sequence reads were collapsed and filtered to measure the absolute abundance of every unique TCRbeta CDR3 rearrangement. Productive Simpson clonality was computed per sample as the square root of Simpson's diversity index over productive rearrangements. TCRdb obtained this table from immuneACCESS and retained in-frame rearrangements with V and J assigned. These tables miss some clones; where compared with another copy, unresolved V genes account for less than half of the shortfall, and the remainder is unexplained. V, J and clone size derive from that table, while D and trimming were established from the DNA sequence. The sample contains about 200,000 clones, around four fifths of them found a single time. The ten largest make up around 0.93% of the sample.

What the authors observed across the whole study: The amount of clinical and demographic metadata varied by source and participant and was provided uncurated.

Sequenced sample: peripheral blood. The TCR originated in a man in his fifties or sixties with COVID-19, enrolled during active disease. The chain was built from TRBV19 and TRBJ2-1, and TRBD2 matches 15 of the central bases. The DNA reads TGTGCCAGTAGTAGGGGACTAGCGGGAGGTCCGCTCCTCAATGAGCAGTTCTTC. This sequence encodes CASSRGLAGGPLLNEQFF.